A single sample is the source of the 29 T cell receptor beta chains below, sequenced in a study of T cells after yellow fever vaccination. TCRdb reanalysed the 5' RACE reads using MiXCR and keeps one entry per CDR3 protein. This sample yields 450,000 to 550,000 distinct CDR3 sequences, of which about a fifth are seen a single time; about a sixth belongs to the top ten. Sequencing was performed on PBMCs, taken 20 to 25 days after the first yellow fever vaccination. The source is a man in his late teens or twenties who received the YFV17D yellow fever vaccine.

In its sample, this clonotype was seen a few times. The genes are TRBV5-4 and TRBJ2-1, with 8 bases that match TRBD2. J lost 9 bases, V lost 5 bases, and 7 bases had no gene match. Germline loops: CDR1 SGHNT, CDR2 YYREEE (reference sequence). The CDR3 extends over 13 amino acids. DNA for the CDR3: TGTGCCAGCAGAACGACTAGCGTTGGTGAGCAGTTCTTC. It codes for CASRTTSVGEQFF.

This clonotype turned up a few times. This chain uses TRBV6-2 or TRBV6-3 with TRBJ2-4; TRBD2 matches at 7 bases. Germline V gene sequence: CDR1 MNHEY, CDR2 SVGEGT. This CDR3 is built from 15 residues. Unmatched junction bases numbered 14, after V lost 5 bases and J lost 10 bases. The CDR3 sequence: CASSHGLVGATIQYF. CDR3 DNA: TGTGCCAGCAGTCATGGACTAGTCGGCGCCACGATTCAGTACTTC.

CDR3: CATSRDSYTEAFF. Written as DNA, the CDR3 is TGTGCCACCAGCAGAGATTCTTACACTGAAGCTTTCTTT. The genes are TRBV15 and TRBJ1-1; no reliable D call. Trimming removed 0 bases at V and 3 bases at J, with 5 bases between. This CDR3 is 13 amino acids long. Germline V gene data show CDR1 as LNHNV and CDR2 as YYDKDF (reference sequence).

The chain links TRBV11-2 to TRBJ2-7, with D perhaps TRBD1 (6 bases). Germline values: CDR1 SGHAT, CDR2 FQNNGV. The CDR3 length is 14 residues. Deletions cut 5 bases from V and 4 bases from J, with 15 bases between. CDR3 in amino acids: CASSPQLGAYEQYF. The DNA of the CDR3 is TGTGCCAGCAGCCCTCAGCTGGGGGCGTACGAGCAGTACTTC.

The gene calls are TRBV28 and TRBJ2-5; TRBD2 might be the D (6 bases). Trimming stripped 1 base from V and 1 base from J, with 10 bases between. Germline values: CDR1 MDHEN, CDR2 SYDVKM. CDR3 length equals 15 residues. The DNA for the CDR3 is TGTGCCAGCAGTTTATCTGGGGGGAGCCAAGAGACCCAGTACTTC. Protein: CASSLSGGSQETQYF.

The chain uses TRBV3-1 and TRBJ2-7; possible D gene TRBD2, 6 bases. The CDR3 consists of 17 residues. The germline CDR1 and CDR2 sequences are LGHDT and YNNKEL (reference sequence). V dropped 0 bases and J dropped 2 bases, with 17 bases sitting between them. CDR3 nucleotides: TGTGCCAGCAGCCAAGATCTTGGGGCGGGGATCCCCTACGAGCAGTACTTC. Amino acid sequence: CASSQDLGAGIPYEQYF.

The chain joins TRBV19 to TRBJ1-2; 7 bases line up with TRBD1. J lost 4 bases, V lost 5 bases, and 10 bases had no gene match. Germline assignment: CDR1 LNHDA and CDR2 SQIVND (reference sequence). CDR3 length: 15 amino acids. The DNA for the CDR3 is TGTGCCAGTAGTCTTTGGACAGGCTTGCTCTATGGCTACACCTTC. Protein: CASSLWTGLLYGYTF.

The V call is TRBV20-1, the J call TRBJ2-3, with 7 nucleotides matching TRBD2. Germline V CDR1 and CDR2: DFQATT, SNEGSKA (reference sequence). V shed 3 bases and J 2 bases; nucleotides not matched to a gene: 11. The CDR3 consists of 16 residues. CDR3 DNA: TGCAGTGCTAGGGGGCGGGGCGGGGGAACCACAGATACGCAGTATTTT. This sequence encodes CSARGRGGGTTDTQYF.

This clonotype was seen more than once but under ten times. The chain carries TRBV27 and TRBJ2-3, with D possibly matching TRBD2 (6 bases). Germline CDR1 is MNHEY and CDR2 is SMNVEV (reference sequence). Trimming stripped 11 bases from V and 4 bases from J, with 25 bases between. This CDR3 comprises 16 residues. The CDR3 loop reads CAAHPMRGSAPDTQYF. In nucleotides, the CDR3 is TGTGCCGCCCACCCAATGCGGGGTTCTGCCCCAGATACGCAGTATTTT.

The chain carries TRBV3-1 and TRBJ2-3; D is undetermined. Germline V gene data show CDR1 as LGHDT and CDR2 as YNNKEL (reference sequence). Between the trimmed V and J ends, which lost 0 bases and 4 bases, there was a span of 8 bases. The CDR3 runs to 14 residues. CDR3 protein: CASSQELNPDTQYF. As DNA, the CDR3 is TGTGCCAGCAGCCAAGAACTCAACCCAGATACGCAGTATTTT.

The chain uses TRBV10-1 and TRBJ2-1; D is perhaps TRBD1 (6 bases). CDR1 WNHNN and CDR2 SYGVQD come from the germline V gene (reference sequence). This CDR3 is 15 amino acids long. With 4 bases removed from V and 3 bases from J, the gap between germline ends came to 13 bases. CDR3 DNA: TGCGCCAGCAGTGTGGCAGGGGAAGGCTACAATGAGCAGTTCTTC. It specifies CASSVAGEGYNEQFF.

The chain combines TRBV7-9 with TRBJ2-3, with D uncertain. The V and J ends lost 10 bases and 2 bases respectively, with 19 bases between them. The CDR3 runs to 15 residues. Germline V gives CDR1 SEHNR, CDR2 FQNEAQ (reference sequence). CDR3 coding DNA: TGTGCCATACCTAAGGGATGGGCCGCCACAGATACGCAGTATTTT. This sequence encodes CAIPKGWAATDTQYF.

This clonotype was seen a handful of times. The chain has TRBV7-6 and TRBJ1-3; D gene ambiguous. The germline V gene encodes CDR1 SGHVS and CDR2 FNYEAQ. V dropped 5 bases and J dropped 4 bases, with 12 bases sitting between them. The CDR3 spans 14 residues. CDR3 protein: CASSRLGRGNTIYF. The CDR3 region has the DNA TGTGCCAGCAGCCGCCTCGGGCGAGGAAACACCATATATTTT.

V and J are TRBV20-1 and TRBJ2-7; TRBD1 aligns across 9 bases. CDR1 and CDR2 (germline): DFQATT, SNEGSKA (reference sequence). J was trimmed by 3 bases and V by 3 bases; bases with no gene match: 9. This CDR3 contains 15 residues. Here the CDR3 reads CSASLPGQGYYEQYF. The CDR3 coding sequence is TGCAGTGCTAGCCTTCCGGGACAGGGTTACTACGAGCAGTACTTC.

This chain links TRBV5-6 with TRBJ1-1; TRBD1 matches 8 bases. The ends lost 4 bases at V and 4 bases at J; junction bases unmatched: 6. The CDR3 consists of 14 residues. The germline gives CDR1 SGHDT, CDR2 YYEEEE. CDR3: CASSGNTGGTEAFF. The CDR3 DNA is TGTGCCAGCAGCGGGAACACAGGGGGCACTGAAGCTTTCTTT.

This clonotype was counted only a few times. The rearrangement joins TRBV6-6 to TRBJ2-7; no definite D call. Germline assignment: CDR1 MNHNY and CDR2 SVGAGI (reference sequence). The CDR3 has 13 residues. Trimming pared 2 bases from V and 7 bases from J, leaving 12 bases between. The DNA for the CDR3 is TGTGCCAGCAGTTACGCCAAGGAAGGTGAGCAGTACTTC. It specifies CASSYAKEGEQYF.

This clonotype was observed a few times. The gene calls are TRBV5-6 and TRBJ2-3; D remains ambiguous. This CDR3 is 16 amino acids long. Trimming took off 6 bases at V and 0 bases at J, with 17 bases between the two ends. Per germline, CDR1 SGHDT and CDR2 YYEEEE. The CDR3 is CASNSASWRSTDTQYF. The CDR3 nucleotides read TGTGCCAGCAACTCCGCGTCCTGGCGGAGCACAGATACGCAGTATTTT. Full variable domain (missing parts from reference TRBV5-6 and TRBJ2-3): DAGVTQSPTHLIKTRGQQVTLRCSPKSGHDTVSWYQQALGQGPQFIFQYYEEEERQRGNFPDRFSGHQFPNYSSELNVNALLLGDSALYLCASNSASWRSTDTQYFGPGTRLTVL.

The V and J genes are TRBV11-3 and TRBJ2-2; D is ambiguous. The germline V gene has CDR1 SGHNT and CDR2 YENEEA. The ends were cut back, 0 bases at V and 3 bases at J, with 14 bases in the middle. This CDR3 has 17 residues. The CDR3: CASSLETWQEYTGELFF. For the CDR3, the DNA is TGTGCCAGCAGCTTAGAAACGTGGCAGGAGTACACCGGGGAGCTGTTTTTT.

This sequence joins TRBV12-3 or TRBV12-4 and TRBJ2-5; 7 nucleotides line up with TRBD2. This CDR3 has 14 residues. With V trimmed by 3 bases and J by 3 bases, 4 bases remained unmatched. CDR3 coding DNA: TGTGCCAGCAGTTTGATTCTAGCGGAAGAGACCCAGTACTTC. Its protein product is CASSLILAEETQYF.

There are many counts of this clonotype. The rearrangement uses TRBV3-1 and TRBJ1-2; TRBD1 aligns across 8 bases. The CDR3 sequence is 15 residues long. Losses at the gene ends were 4 bases for V and 5 bases for J; bases not matched to a gene: 9. Germline V gives CDR1 LGHDT, CDR2 YNNKEL (reference sequence). The CDR3 DNA reads TGTGCCAGCAGCCGAAGAGGGACAGGCGCTTATGGCTACACCTTC. The encoded protein is CASSRRGTGAYGYTF.

This clonotype occurred a few times. The genes are TRBV11-2 and TRBJ2-7; D not certain. V was shortened by 5 bases and J by 3 bases, with 29 bases between the two germline ends. CDR1 and CDR2 (germline): SGHAT, FQNNGV. CDR3 size: 19 residues. CDR3 loop: CASSPGPLSFLPKNYEQYF. DNA for the CDR3: TGTGCCAGCAGCCCCGGGCCGTTATCATTTCTCCCTAAAAACTACGAGCAGTACTTC.

This clonotype was counted at least ten times. The V call is TRBV29-1, the J call TRBJ1-1, with D unresolved. The CDR3 runs 12 residues. Trimming took 5 bases from V and 8 from J, leaving 15 bases between them. Germline CDR1 is SQVTM and CDR2 is ANQGSEA. Here the CDR3 reads CSVCSQTPEAFF. The CDR3 bases are TGCAGCGTTTGTTCCCAAACCCCCGAAGCTTTCTTT.

This chain links TRBV4-3 with TRBJ2-4; D may match TRBD1 or TRBD2 (5 bases each). CDR3 length: 16 amino acids. V was shortened by 4 bases and J by 0 bases, with 13 bases between the two germline ends. Germline assignment: CDR1 LGHNA and CDR2 YSLEER. The CDR3 DNA reads as TGCGCCAGCAGCCGAGGGACGGAGCTAGCCAAAAACATTCAGTACTTC. Its protein is CASSRGTELAKNIQYF.

This chain links TRBV7-2 with TRBJ2-5, with 8 bases that match TRBD1. The junction had 2 bases not matched to a gene; V was cut back by 1 base and J by 10 bases. There are 12 residues in the CDR3. The germline V gene has CDR1 SGHTA and CDR2 FQGNSA. In DNA, the CDR3 is TGTGCCAGCAGCTTAGTTGGACAGGGCCAGTACTTC. It encodes CASSLVGQGQYF. Full variable domain (remainder filled in from reference TRBV7-2 and TRBJ2-5): GAGVSQSPSNKVTEKGKDVELRCDPISGHTALYWYRQSLGQGLEFLIYFQGNSAPDKSGLPSDRFSAERTGGSVSTLTIQRTQQEDSAVYLCASSLVGQGQYFGPGTRLLVL.

This chain joins TRBV7-8 and TRBJ2-2; perhaps D is TRBD1 or TRBD2 (5 bases each). The ends were cut back, 4 bases at V and 3 bases at J, with 21 bases in the middle. The CDR3 length is 18 residues. Germline V gives CDR1 SGHVS, CDR2 FQNEAQ. The CDR3 bases are TGTGCCAGCAGCTCCCCCCCCGGGACGGCTATCGACACCGGGGAGCTGTTTTTT. Its translation: CASSSPPGTAIDTGELFF.

The chain links TRBV27 to TRBJ2-1, with unresolved D. Between the trimmed V and J ends, which lost 4 bases and 0 bases, there was a span of 4 bases. Germline CDR1 and CDR2: MNHEY and SMNVEV (reference sequence). The CDR3 is 13 residues long. The DNA of the CDR3 is TGTGCCAGCAGTTCCCGCTCCTACAATGAGCAGTTCTTC. This codes for CASSSRSYNEQFF.

The rearrangement joins TRBV12-3 or TRBV12-4 to TRBJ1-1; D may be TRBD1 (6 bases). CDR3 length equals 16 residues. The V end lost 4 bases, the J end lost 1 base, and 16 bases lay between the germline ends. The CDR3 DNA follows: TGTGCCAGCAGTTCCGGACAGCGGGAAAAGAACACTGAAGCTTTCTTT. It encodes CASSSGQREKNTEAFF.

This rearrangement joins TRBV4-2 to TRBJ2-2; D is unclear. Germline CDR1 LGHNA, CDR2 YNFKEQ. CDR3 size: 17 residues. V lost 0 bases and J lost 3, with 14 bases in between. The CDR3 coding sequence is TGTGCCAGCAGCCAAGAAGGTTCCACCACGCACACCGGGGAGCTGTTTTTT. As protein: CASSQEGSTTHTGELFF.

The chain joins TRBV20-1 to TRBJ2-3; TRBD2 aligns across 8 bases. The J segment lost 0 bases and the V segment lost 0 bases, leaving 11 bases of the junction unmatched. The CDR3 has 18 amino acids. Germline V CDR1 and CDR2: DFQATT, SNEGSKA (reference sequence). In nucleotides, the CDR3 is TGCAGTGCTAGAGAAACCTCGGGGGGGCGTCCGAGCACAGATACGCAGTATTTT. It specifies CSARETSGGRPSTDTQYF.